This T cell receptor beta chain was retrieved from a study of T-cell reconstitution after alpha-beta-depleted transplantation in children. The CDR3 runs to 15 residues. Trimming at V came to 4 bases and at J to 2 bases, leaving 5 bases not matched to a gene. CDR1 and CDR2 from the germline V gene are SGHAT and FQNNGV. Unique molecular identifiers were used in preparing the TCRbeta library. TCRdb called the PCR reads again in MiXCR, with one record for every CDR3 protein. The table shows about 32,000 distinct CDR3 sequences, with approximately 6.5% occurring only once. Study-wide results and limits: Surviving recipient T cells and thymic progenitors produced the high day-60 TCRbeta diversity seen in some patients. By about two months after transplant, alpha-beta T cells reportedly arose from several hundred graft clones that had expanded. At the one-year point after transplant, T-cell counts and TCRbeta diversity were found to come mostly from T cells that had been newly produced.

This clonotype was seen ten or more times. Its matching antigen is unknown. This receptor was obtained from a child younger than two who had a stem cell transplant for acute myeloid leukemia, so the T cells may come from the graft donor. The sample here was peripheral blood, taken 60 days after TCRalphabeta/CD19-depleted stem cell transplant. The chain uses TRBV11-2 and TRBJ2-3; 8 bases agree with TRBD1. Written as DNA, the CDR3 is TGTGCCAGCAGCTCGGGGACAGGAAACACAGATACGCAGTATTTT. Residues: CASSSGTGNTDTQYF.